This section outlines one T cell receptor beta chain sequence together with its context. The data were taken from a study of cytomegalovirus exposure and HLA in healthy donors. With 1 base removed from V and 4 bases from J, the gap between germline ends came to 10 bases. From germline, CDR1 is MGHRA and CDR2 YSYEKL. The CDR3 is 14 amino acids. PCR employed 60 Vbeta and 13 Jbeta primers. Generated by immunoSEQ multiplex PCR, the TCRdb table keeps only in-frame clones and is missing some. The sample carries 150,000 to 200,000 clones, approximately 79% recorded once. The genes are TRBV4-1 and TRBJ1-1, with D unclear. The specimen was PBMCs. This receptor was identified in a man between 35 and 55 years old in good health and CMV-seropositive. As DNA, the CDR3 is TGCGCCAGCAGCCAAGGTCCGACGGGCACTGAAGCTTTCTTT. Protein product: CASSQGPTGTEAFF.